What follows describes a single T cell receptor (beta chain). Produced via immunoSEQ multiplex PCR; TCRdb's table is partial and in-frame only. The sample carries 60,000 to 75,000 clones, around 82% recorded once. The data were obtained in a study of OX40 agonist ivuxolimab in advanced cancers. This CDR3 comprises 14 residues. Germline V gives CDR1 SGHTA, CDR2 FQGNSA. Trimming took 6 bases from V and 4 from J; bases not matched to a gene: 3. Sequencing used CD4+ or CD8+ T cells sorted from blood, obtained in a trial of the OX40 agonist ivuxolimab. This chain connects TRBV7-2 to TRBJ2-5; 12 nucleotides agree with TRBD2. This receptor was identified in an adult with an advanced solid tumor such as melanoma, head and neck, liver or kidney cancer. The CDR3 spells CASRSTSGGETQYF. The CDR3 DNA reads TGTGCCAGCAGGTCGACTAGCGGGGGAGAGACCCAGTACTTC.